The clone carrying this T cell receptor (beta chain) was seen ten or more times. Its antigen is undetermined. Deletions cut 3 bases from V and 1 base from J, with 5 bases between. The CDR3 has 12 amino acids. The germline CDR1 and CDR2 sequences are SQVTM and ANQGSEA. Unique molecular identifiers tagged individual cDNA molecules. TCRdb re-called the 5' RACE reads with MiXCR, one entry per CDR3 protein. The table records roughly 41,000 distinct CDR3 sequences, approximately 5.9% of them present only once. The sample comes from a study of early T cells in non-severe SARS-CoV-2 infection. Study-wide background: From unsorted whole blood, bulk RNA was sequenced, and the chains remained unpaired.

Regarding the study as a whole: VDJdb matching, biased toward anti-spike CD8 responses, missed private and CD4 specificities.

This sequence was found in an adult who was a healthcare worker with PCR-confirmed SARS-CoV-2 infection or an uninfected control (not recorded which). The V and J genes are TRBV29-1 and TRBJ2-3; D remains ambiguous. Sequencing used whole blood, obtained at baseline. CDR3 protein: CSVDGGTDTQYF. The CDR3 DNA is TGCAGCGTTGACGGCGGCACAGATACGCAGTATTTT.